Shown below are 10 T cell receptor beta chains from a single sample sequenced in a study of patients and donors after allogeneic stem cell transplantation. From the RT-PCR reads, TCRdb called clonotypes with MiXCR, one entry per CDR3 protein. The profile shows roughly 940,000 distinct CDR3 sequences, around 17% of them singletons. The sample was blood, either unsorted or a sorted T cell fraction (not recorded which). Receptors originate from a human donor who was either an allogeneic HSCT recipient or a stem cell or donor lymphocyte infusion donor (not recorded which). It is not recorded whose cells these are; they may come from a transplant donor.

This clonotype has more than one count but fewer than ten. V usage is TRBV10-3 and J usage is TRBJ1-2, with D possibly TRBD1 on 5 matching bases. The CDR3 is 13 residues long. From germline, CDR1 is ENHRY and CDR2 SYGVKD. Trimming stripped 4 bases from V and 2 bases from J, with 8 bases between. The CDR3 sequence is CAISGGPNYGYTF. CDR3 coding DNA: TGTGCCATCAGTGGGGGACCCAACTATGGCTACACCTTC.

This clonotype was seen a handful of times. V is TRBV7-9 and J is TRBJ2-7; no definite D call. In germline, CDR1 is SEHNR, CDR2 FQNEAQ (reference sequence). The CDR3 loop spans 15 amino acids. V gave up 0 bases and J gave up 1 base, with 10 bases separating them. The CDR3 DNA sequence: TGTGCCAGCAGCTTAGCGATGGGCACGTCCTACGAGCAGTACTTC. The encoded protein is CASSLAMGTSYEQYF.

The chain carries TRBV6-5 and TRBJ2-1, with D tentatively TRBD1 (6 bases). CDR1 and CDR2 (germline): MNHEY, SVGAGI. Between the trimmed V and J ends, which lost 2 bases and 10 bases, there was a span of 15 bases. CDR3 length equals 14 residues. CDR3 sequence (DNA): TGTGCCAGCAGTTACACCCGACAGGAAATGGAGCAGTTCTTC. Protein: CASSYTRQEMEQFF.

The chain uses TRBV29-1 and TRBJ2-7; D may be TRBD1 or TRBD2 (5 bases each). The germline V gene has CDR1 SQVTM and CDR2 ANQGSEA. V gave up 6 bases and J gave up 3 bases, with 9 bases separating them. The CDR3 covers 11 residues. The CDR3 loop reads CSVRDRYEQYF. The CDR3 region has the DNA TGCAGCGTACGGGACCGCTACGAGCAGTACTTC.

The sample holds a few counts of this clonotype. The rearrangement uses TRBV25-1 and TRBJ2-2, with TRBD1 as a possible D gene (5 bases). V lost 3 bases and J lost 1, with 9 bases in between. The CDR3 runs to 15 residues. The germline V gene has CDR1 MGHDK and CDR2 SYGVNS. CDR3 sequence (DNA): TGTGCCAGCAGTGACCTCCAGGGGAACACCGGGGAGCTGTTTTTT. Its protein is CASSDLQGNTGELFF.

The V gene is TRBV11-2, the J gene TRBJ2-3; 7 positions agree with TRBD2. The CDR3 has 14 residues. Per the germline V gene, CDR1 is SGHAT and CDR2 is FQNNGV. V was clipped by 1 base and J by 4 bases; unmatched bases: 2. DNA for the CDR3: TGTGCCAGCAGCTTAGGGACTAGTTCAGATACGCAGTATTTT. Protein product: CASSLGTSSDTQYF.

The rearrangement joins TRBV7-2 to TRBJ1-2; D may be TRBD1 (5 bases). The V gene lost 4 bases and the J gene lost 12 bases, with 15 bases spanning the gap. This CDR3 contains 12 residues. Germline V gives CDR1 SGHTA, CDR2 FQGNSA. The CDR3 protein is CASSSRDGGHTF. CDR3 bases: TGTGCCAGCAGCTCCCGGGACGGAGGACACACCTTC.

The chain uses TRBV12-3 or TRBV12-4 and TRBJ1-5; the D is unclear. V gave up 4 bases and J gave up 5 bases, with 6 bases separating them. The CDR3 contains 12 residues. The CDR3 nucleotides are TGTGCCAGCAGTTCCAACGATCAGCCCCAGCATTTT. Translation gives CASSSNDQPQHF.

This chain connects TRBV11-3 to TRBJ2-7; 9 bases map to TRBD1. The CDR3 runs 14 residues. With 7 bases clipped from V and 3 bases from J, the junction kept 7 bases outside the gene matches. Germline assignment: CDR1 SGHNT and CDR2 YENEEA. CDR3 coding DNA: TGTGCCAGCACCGACAGACAGGGGGGCTACGAGCAGTACTTC. Amino acid sequence: CASTDRQGGYEQYF. Looking up the rest from reference TRBV11-3 and TRBJ2-7 gives the full variable domain: EAGVVQSPRYKIIEKKQPVAFWCNPISGHNTLYWYLQNLGQGPELLIRYENEEAVDDSQLPKDRFSAERLKGVDSTLKIQPAELGDSAVYLCASTDRQGGYEQYFGPGTRLTVT.

This clonotype occurred a few times. Here the CDR3 DNA reads TGTGCCACCAGCAGAGATCCGGGCTTGGGTGACGAGCAGTACTTC. This codes for CATSRDPGLGDEQYF. This rearrangement joins TRBV15 to TRBJ2-7; the D is unclear. Germline CDR1 LNHNV, CDR2 YYDKDF (reference sequence). V was cut by 0 bases and J by 5 bases, with 14 bases left in between. The CDR3 covers 15 residues.